The rows below give T cell receptor beta chains drawn from one sample of a study of T-cell memory formation after mild COVID-19. TCRdb re-called the 5' RACE reads through MiXCR, storing one row per CDR3 protein. The sample consists of about 560,000 distinct CDR3 sequences, 17% of them appearing once. The sequenced sample consisted of PBMCs or a T cell subset sorted from them (not recorded which). All receptors come from an adult woman who had mild COVID-19 (a few samples of this study predate the infection). Cell type and time point are not known. Each CDR3 is given without its conserved first and last residue. Fields, in order: CDR3 protein, clone size, V gene, J gene. Only part of the rows carry a size: once, few, many, or a class if the clone is expanded.

SAPRATEAF	few	TRBV20-1	TRBJ1-1
ASSQTGFLGQPQH	-	TRBV3-1	TRBJ1-5
SASSGASIPEAF	few	TRBV20-1	TRBJ1-1
ASSHRDRHYGYT	-	TRBV3-1	TRBJ1-2
ASSLVTDGTGGYT	-	TRBV7-6	TRBJ1-2
ASSARRDSHEQY	-	TRBV7-8	TRBJ2-7
ASSVEVRGGSNTEAF	-	TRBV9	TRBJ1-1
ASSLRAAAGTDTQY	few	TRBV5-1	TRBJ2-3
ASSSGGNTEAF	many	TRBV7-9	TRBJ1-1
ASGLAGADTQY	few	TRBV5-6	TRBJ2-3
ASRAAGASTDTQY	-	TRBV6-5	TRBJ2-3
ASSQVPTGATYGYT	few	TRBV4-1	TRBJ1-2
SARGGDRDYGYT	-	TRBV20-1	TRBJ1-2
ASSLDSREQY	few	TRBV11-3	TRBJ2-7
ASSSDGRGRDGVKTQY	few	TRBV7-9	TRBJ2-5
SVARGGQAF	-	TRBV29-1	TRBJ1-1
ASSSMNTEAF	many	TRBV12-3/TRBV12-4	TRBJ1-1
ASRSTGFTGELF	few	TRBV7-9	TRBJ2-2
ATSKEVGTYEQY	many	TRBV15	TRBJ2-7
ASSDGGEDEQF	-	TRBV6-5	TRBJ2-1
ASSQLFPRNYGYT	many	TRBV4-1	TRBJ1-2
ASSRPRDPQPYEQY	-	TRBV7-6	TRBJ2-7
ASSLGNPGELF	few	TRBV5-1	TRBJ2-2
ASSSGPGRGRPLGGYNEQF	many	TRBV7-3	TRBJ2-1
ASSLITGGPYEQY	few	TRBV7-9	TRBJ2-7
ASNTPLRQGDTGELF	few	TRBV7-9	TRBJ2-2
ASSVEARPFYEQY	-	TRBV9	TRBJ2-7
ASSFDREGGELF	few	TRBV5-1	TRBJ2-2
SVETGDGSTGELF	-	TRBV29-1	TRBJ2-2
ASSDTGPMNTEAF	few	TRBV7-8	TRBJ1-1
ASSVRTGGQGANVLT	-	TRBV7-2	TRBJ2-6
ASSLASFGTSYDEQF	-	TRBV5-1	TRBJ2-1
ASRASGSSYEQY	-	TRBV4-2	TRBJ2-7
ASSLVGPSWPGYNEQF	-	TRBV12-3/TRBV12-4	TRBJ2-1
ASSYSSGTSGRAYEQY	-	TRBV6-2/TRBV6-3	TRBJ2-7
ASSATSGPSNEQF	-	TRBV9	TRBJ2-1
ASRHLAGVETQY	-	TRBV7-2	TRBJ2-5
SARGQGGQSYEQY	many	TRBV20-1	TRBJ2-7
ASSTPVGRAGLSSYNEQF	-	TRBV27	TRBJ2-1
SIRRPGNTIY	few	TRBV20-1	TRBJ1-3
ASSYLPGENYEQY	few	TRBV6-5	TRBJ2-7
ASSSSPQGNEQY	once	TRBV5-8	TRBJ2-7
ASSFGGRMHNEQF	many	TRBV7-3	TRBJ2-1
AISRDRGVSNEQF	few	TRBV10-3	TRBJ2-1
ASSSEGVRGTQY	few	TRBV5-6	TRBJ2-5
ASSPPPGRGRQY	-	TRBV7-2	TRBJ2-7
ASSPQRGLDTEAF	few	TRBV18	TRBJ1-1
SVDREGANTGELF	-	TRBV29-1	TRBJ2-2
ASSLDFEGGTGELF	few	TRBV5-4	TRBJ2-2
ASSPLVGGAGEQY	few	TRBV7-8	TRBJ2-7
ASSLSQGADIQY	-	TRBV27	TRBJ2-4
ASSANRGPSYEQY	-	TRBV27	TRBJ2-7
SVNLGNSGNTIY	few	TRBV29-1	TRBJ1-3
ASSASGSAYEQY	few	TRBV19	TRBJ2-7
ASSPPGLAGVKDTQY	few	TRBV7-8	TRBJ2-3
SASTGSTSGNTIY	-	TRBV20-1	TRBJ1-3
SVVGTGITDTQY	few	TRBV29-1	TRBJ2-3
ASSLGGASGNTIY	-	TRBV7-2	TRBJ1-3
ASSETGERNQPQH	few	TRBV7-3	TRBJ1-5
ASSSRDRVSPLH	few	TRBV3-1	TRBJ1-6